This T cell receptor beta chain came from a study of blood T cells in healthy people across ages. Then a second PCR, running about 6 to 11 cycles, was carried out with a sample-barcoded 5' primer and a J-beta primer mix. A single record per CDR3 protein comes from TCRdb applying MiXCR to the 5' RACE reads. The sample holds about 1.1 million distinct CDR3 sequences, approximately 38% seen once. This clonotype turned up a few times. The V and J ends lost 6 bases and 4 bases respectively, with 18 bases between them. Germline-derived CDR1 and CDR2 are DFQATT and SNEGSKA (reference sequence). The CDR3 has 14 residues. Each donor was a healthy Caucasian individual from Russia, aged 6 to 90.

Sequenced sample: blood. This TCR was sampled from a man aged 18 to 29 in good health. The chain is built from TRBV20-1 and TRBJ2-5, with a tentative D call TRBD1 (5 bases). CDR3 in DNA: TGCAGTGCGGACCGAGACAGTAGGGGAGAGACCCAGTACTTC. Its translation: CSADRDSRGETQYF.